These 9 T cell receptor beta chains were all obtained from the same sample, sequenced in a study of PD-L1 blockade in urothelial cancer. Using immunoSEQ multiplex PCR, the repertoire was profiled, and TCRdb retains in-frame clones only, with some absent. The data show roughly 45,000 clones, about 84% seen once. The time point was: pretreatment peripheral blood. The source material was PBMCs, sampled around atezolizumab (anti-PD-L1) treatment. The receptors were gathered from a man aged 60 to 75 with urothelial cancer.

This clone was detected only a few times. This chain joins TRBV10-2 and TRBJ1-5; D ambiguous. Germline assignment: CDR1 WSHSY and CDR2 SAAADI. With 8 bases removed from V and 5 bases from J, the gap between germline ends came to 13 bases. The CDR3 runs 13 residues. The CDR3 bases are TGCGCCAGCGCCGACCGGGGTCATCAGCCCCAGCATTTT. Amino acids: CASADRGHQPQHF.

Written as DNA, the CDR3 is TGTGCCAGCGCTGAGCGGGTCTACACCTACGAGCAGTACTTC. Amino acid sequence: CASAERVYTYEQYF. The V call is TRBV2, the J call TRBJ2-7, with TRBD2 as a possible D gene (6 bases). Germline V lookup: CDR1 SNHLY, CDR2 FYNNEI. Trimming left V 8 bases short and J 2 bases short, with 16 bases between. The CDR3 covers 14 residues.

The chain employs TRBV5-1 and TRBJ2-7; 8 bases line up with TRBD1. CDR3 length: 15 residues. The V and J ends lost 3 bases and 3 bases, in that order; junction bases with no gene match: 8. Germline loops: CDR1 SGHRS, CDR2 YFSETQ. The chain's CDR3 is CASSSDRGGYYEQYF. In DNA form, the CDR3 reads TGCGCCAGCAGCTCCGACAGGGGAGGATACTACGAGCAGTACTTC. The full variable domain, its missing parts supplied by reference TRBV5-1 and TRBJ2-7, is KAGVTQTPRYLIKTRGQQVTLSCSPISGHRSVSWYQQTPGQGLQFLFEYFSETQRNKGNFPGRFSGRQFSNSRSEMNVSTLELGDSALYLCASSSDRGGYYEQYFGPGTRLTVT.

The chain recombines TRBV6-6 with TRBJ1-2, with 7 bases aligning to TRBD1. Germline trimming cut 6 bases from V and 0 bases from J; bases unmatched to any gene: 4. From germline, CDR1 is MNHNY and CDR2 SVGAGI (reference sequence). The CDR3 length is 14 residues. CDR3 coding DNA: TGTGCCAGCAGAGGACAGGAAGCTAACTATGGCTACACCTTC. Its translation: CASRGQEANYGYTF.

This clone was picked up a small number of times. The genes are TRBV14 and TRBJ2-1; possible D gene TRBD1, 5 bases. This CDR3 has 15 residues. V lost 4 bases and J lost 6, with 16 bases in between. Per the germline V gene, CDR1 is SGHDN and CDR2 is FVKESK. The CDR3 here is CASSPPGKGVNEQFF. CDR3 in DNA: TGTGCCAGCAGCCCCCCAGGGAAAGGGGTCAATGAGCAGTTCTTC.

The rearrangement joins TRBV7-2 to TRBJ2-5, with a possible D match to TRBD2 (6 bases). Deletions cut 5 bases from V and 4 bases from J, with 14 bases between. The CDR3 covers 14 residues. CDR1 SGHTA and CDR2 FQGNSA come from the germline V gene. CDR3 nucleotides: TGTGCCAGCAGCGGACCGGGAGTGCCAGAGACCCAGTACTTC. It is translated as CASSGPGVPETQYF.

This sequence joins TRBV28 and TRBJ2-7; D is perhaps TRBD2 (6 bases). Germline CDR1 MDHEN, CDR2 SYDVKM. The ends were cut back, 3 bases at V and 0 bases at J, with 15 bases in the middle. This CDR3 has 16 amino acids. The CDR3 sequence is CASSFPPGDPSYEQYF. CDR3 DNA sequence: TGTGCCAGCAGTTTCCCCCCGGGGGATCCCTCCTACGAGCAGTACTTC.

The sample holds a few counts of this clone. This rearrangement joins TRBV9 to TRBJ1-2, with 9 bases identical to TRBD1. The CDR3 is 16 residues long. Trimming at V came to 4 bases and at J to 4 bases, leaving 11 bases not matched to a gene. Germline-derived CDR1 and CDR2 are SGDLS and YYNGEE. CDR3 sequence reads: CASSTGQGSLSYGYTF. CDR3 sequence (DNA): TGTGCCAGCAGCACGGGACAGGGAAGTCTTAGCTATGGCTACACCTTC.

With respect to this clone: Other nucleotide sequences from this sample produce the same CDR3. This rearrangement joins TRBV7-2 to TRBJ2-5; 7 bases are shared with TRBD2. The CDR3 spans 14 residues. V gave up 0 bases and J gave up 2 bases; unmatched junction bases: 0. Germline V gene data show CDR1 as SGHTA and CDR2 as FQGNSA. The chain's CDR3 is CASSLAGGQETQYF. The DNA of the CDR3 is TGTGCCAGCAGCTTAGCGGGGGGGCAAGAGACCCAGTACTTC. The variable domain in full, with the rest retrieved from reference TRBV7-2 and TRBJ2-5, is GAGVSQSPSNKVTEKGKDVELRCDPISGHTALYWYRQSLGQGLEFLIYFQGNSAPDKSGLPSDRFSAERTGGSVSTLTIQRTQQEDSAVYLCASSLAGGQETQYFGPGTRLLVL.